Shown below are 4 T cell receptor beta chains from a single sample sequenced in a study of vaccination effects on CD4 cells after COVID-19. Assay: immunoSEQ multiplex PCR; the TCRdb copy retains only in-frame clones and omits some. Among tens of thousands of clones listed, about 80% were seen once. Peptide-pool stimulation followed by sequencing identified expanded antigen-specific CD4+ clonotypes in the ViraFEST assay. The culture ran for around 10 days before CD4+ T cells were isolated. Documented for the person is a PCR-confirmed SARS-CoV-2 infection occurring between March and December 2020. The antigens of these receptors remain unknown. The input for sequencing was CD4+ T cells from PBMCs cultured with a peptide pool, taken before COVID-19 vaccination. The receptors originated from a human donor who had a prior SARS-CoV-2 infection.

J is TRBJ2-1 and V is TRBV5-1; the D is unclear. Germline CDR1 and CDR2: SGHRS and YFSETQ. V lost 1 base, J lost 0 bases, and 17 bases lay in between. The CDR3 sequence is 18 residues long. The CDR3 DNA follows: TGCGCCAGCAGCTTGCCATCACAACAAATGAGCTCCTACAATGAGCAGTTCTTC. Its translation is CASSLPSQQMSSYNEQFF.

The table lists this clone with a few counts. This chain connects TRBV30 to TRBJ2-1; TRBD2 aligns across 11 bases. After removal of 5 bases from V and 3 bases from J, the junction contained 6 bases not matched to a gene. Per the germline V gene, CDR1 is GTSNPN and CDR2 is SVGIG (reference sequence). There are 15 residues in the CDR3. In DNA form, the CDR3 reads TGTGCCTGGGGTCTCGGGACTAGCGGCTACAATGAGCAGTTCTTC. Translating gives CAWGLGTSGYNEQFF.

The rearrangement joins TRBV13 to TRBJ2-5, with D perhaps TRBD1 (6 bases). V was clipped by 1 base and J by 4 bases, with 7 bases between them. Germline V CDR1 and CDR2: PRHDT, FYEKMQ (reference sequence). The CDR3 sequence is 13 residues long. The CDR3 protein is CASSLEGGETQYF. CDR3 bases: TGTGCCAGCAGCTTAGAAGGGGGAGAGACCCAGTACTTC. Full variable domain (rest looked up from reference TRBV13 and TRBJ2-5): AAGVIQSPRHLIKEKRETATLKCYPIPRHDTVYWYQQGPGQDPQFLISFYEKMQSDKGSIPDRFSAQQFSDYHSELNMSSLELGDSALYFCASSLEGGETQYFGPGTRLLVL.

This rearrangement joins TRBV11-2 to TRBJ2-5; tentatively, D is TRBD2 (5 bases). V dropped 1 base and J dropped 5 bases, with 17 bases sitting between them. Per germline, CDR1 SGHAT and CDR2 FQNNGV. The CDR3 loop spans 16 amino acids. CDR3 sequence reads: CASSLGFSGIGETQYF. Here the CDR3 DNA reads TGTGCCAGCAGCTTAGGGTTCTCGGGGATTGGGGAGACCCAGTACTTC.